Each of the 23 T cell receptor beta chains below was sequenced from the same sample in a study of T cell clonality in common variable immunodeficiency. Sequenced by immunoSEQ multiplex PCR; TCRdb stores in-frame clones only, minus some. The profile covers 51,000 or so clones, none occurring a single time. The material sequenced was peripheral blood mononuclear cells. The source is a person aged 18 to 70 in good health.

The CDR3 sequence is CASSLGGTYEQYF. Partial CDR3 DNA: TGTGCCAGCAGCTTGGGCGGGACCTACGAG. The chain couples TRBV11-3 to TRBJ2-7, with D maybe TRBD2 (6 bases). Coverage ceases 3 residues before the CDR3 finishes, and the germline J gene fills in the end. The length of the CDR3 is 13 residues. V was shortened by 3 bases and J by 2 bases, with 8 bases between the two germline ends. Germline CDR1 SGHNT, CDR2 YENEEA.

There are many counts of this clone. The CDR3 end lies 3 residues beyond the end of the read and is filled in from the germline J gene. V and J are TRBV20-1 and TRBJ2-3, with a possible D match to TRBD2 (7 bases). The CDR3 sequence is 13 residues long. Trimming took 1 base from V and 5 from J, leaving 10 bases between them. Germline V CDR1 and CDR2: DFQATT, SNEGSKA (reference sequence). The CDR3 loop reads CSARAGGLDTQYF. CDR3 DNA, as far as it was read: TGCAGTGCTAGAGCCGGGGGGCTAGATACG.

This clone appeared a few times. The read halts 3 residues ahead of the CDR3 end, with the missing end drawn from the germline J gene. The chain carries TRBV6-4 and TRBJ2-1; D ambiguous. This CDR3 region has 14 residues. V was pared by 5 bases and J by 4 bases, with 12 bases between. In germline, CDR1 is MRHNA, CDR2 SNTAGT. The DNA read from the CDR3 is TGTGCCAGCAGTCGTAGCATGACGTACAATGAG. This sequence encodes CASSRSMTYNE. The entire CDR3 is CASSRSMTYNEQFF.

This clone was counted ten times or more. With the read ending 3 residues before the CDR3 end, the germline J gene is used to fill in that end. The chain employs TRBV7-3 and TRBJ2-1; possible D gene TRBD1, 6 bases. Trimming cost V 5 bases and J 0 bases, with 11 bases left between them. The CDR3 runs 15 residues. The V gene's germline CDR1 is SGHTA and CDR2 FQGTGA. The CDR3 DNA, read in part, is TGTGCCAGCAGCCCCCAGGGGAGCTCCTACAATGAG. Translating gives CASSPQGSSYNE. The full CDR3 protein is CASSPQGSSYNEQFF.

At least ten counts were recorded for this clone. The missing CDR3 end, 3 residues past where the read stops, is filled in from the germline J gene. The chain is built from TRBV28 and TRBJ1-4, with 7 bases aligning to TRBD1. V dropped 3 bases and J dropped 7; count of bases not matched to a gene: 8. CDR1 is MDHEN, CDR2 SYDVKM, per germline. This CDR3 comprises 15 residues. The CDR3 reads CASSFGTDQGEKLFF. The sequenced part of the CDR3 DNA is TGTGCCAGCAGTTTTGGGACAGATCAGGGTGAAAAA.

For this clone: The read terminates 3 residues before the CDR3 end, so the remaining end is supplied by the germline J gene. The V and J genes are TRBV7-9 and TRBJ1-5; no definite D call. Germline V CDR1 and CDR2: SEHNR, FQNEAQ (reference sequence). The CDR3 runs 13 residues. V lost 5 bases, J lost 7 bases, and 12 bases lay in between. The CDR3 sequence: CASSTDSIQPQHF. The sequenced CDR3 bases are TGTGCCAGCAGCACGGACTCCATACAGCCC.

Ten or more counts support this clone. The read falls 3 residues short of the CDR3 end, and the missing part is taken from the germline J gene. The chain joins TRBV18 to TRBJ1-5; TRBD1 matches at 9 bases. CDR1 KGHSH and CDR2 LQKENI come from the germline V gene. V trimming: 6 bases; J trimming: 4 bases; junction bases outside the gene matches: 4. The CDR3 sequence is 14 residues long. This CDR3 reads CASSTGTGNQPQHF. The covered CDR3 bases are TGTGCCAGCTCGACCGGGACAGGGAATCAGCCC. Based on the CDR3 plus reference TRBV18 and TRBJ1-5, the full variable domain is NAGVMQNPRHLVRRRGQEARLRCSPMKGHSHVYWYRQLPEEGLKFMVYLQKENIIDESGMPKERFSAEFPKEGPSILRIQQVVRGDSAAYFCASSTGTGNQPQHFGDGTRLSIL.

This clone occurred many times. The sequence runs out 3 residues before the end of the CDR3; the remainder is reconstructed from the germline J gene. J is TRBJ1-1 and V is TRBV5-1; 12 bases align to TRBD1. Germline CDR1 reads SGHRS; CDR2 reads YFSETQ. The length of the CDR3 is 16 residues. V lost 7 bases, J lost 2 bases, and 9 bases stayed unmatched. CDR3 region: CASASGQGARNTEAFF. Partial CDR3 DNA: TGCGCCAGCGCGTCGGGACAGGGGGCACGTAACACTGAA.

This clone was counted ten times or more. This CDR3 reads CASIRAILNTEAFF. CDR3 DNA (partial): TGTGCCAGCATCAGGGCTATCCTGAACACTGAA. The chain carries TRBV2 and TRBJ1-1; D might be TRBD1 (5 bases). The read falls 3 residues short of the CDR3 end, and the missing part is taken from the germline J gene. Germline CDR1 is SNHLY and CDR2 is FYNNEI. V was pared by 7 bases and J by 0 bases, with 12 bases between. The CDR3 contains 14 residues.

In its sample, this clone was seen many times. From the germline J gene comes the end of the CDR3, since the read stops 3 residues before it. This chain links TRBV20-1 with TRBJ2-5; D is ambiguous. CDR1 and CDR2 (germline): DFQATT, SNEGSKA (reference sequence). The CDR3 contains 15 residues. The V and J ends lost 3 bases and 2 bases respectively, with 16 bases between them. The covered CDR3 bases are TGCAGTGCTAGGACGGCGGATTATAGTCAAGAGACC. Translation: CSARTADYSQET. The complete CDR3 reads CSARTADYSQETQYF.

This clone was picked up many times. The read terminates 3 residues before the CDR3 end, so the remaining end is supplied by the germline J gene. Distinct nucleotide sequences in the sample also encode this CDR3. J is TRBJ2-5 and V is TRBV5-1; the D gene is possibly TRBD1 (5 bases). CDR3 length: 15 amino acids. The V and J ends lost 4 bases and 5 bases respectively, with 18 bases between them. Germline V gene data show CDR1 as SGHRS and CDR2 as YFSETQ. The CDR3 DNA, read in part, is TGCGCCAGCAGCCCCGAGTGGGGCGGTCGGGAGACC. It is translated as CASSPEWGGRET. The whole CDR3 region reads CASSPEWGGRETQYF.

This clone was detected many times. The missing CDR3 end, 3 residues past where the read stops, is filled in from the germline J gene. The rearrangement links TRBV15 to TRBJ1-2, with TRBD1 as a possible D gene (6 bases). Germline V gene data show CDR1 as LNHNV and CDR2 as YYDKDF (reference sequence). This CDR3 has 14 amino acids. V lost 5 bases to trimming and J lost 6 bases, with 16 bases between them. CDR3 DNA, as far as it was read: TGTGCCACCAGCGGTACAGGGAAGACGCATGGC. Encoded protein: CATSGTGKTHG. The CDR3 reads in full as CATSGTGKTHGYTF.

This clone came up a few times. The sequence runs out 3 residues before the end of the CDR3; the remainder is reconstructed from the germline J gene. V usage is TRBV19 and J usage is TRBJ1-5, with D tentatively TRBD1 (5 bases). Germline V lookup: CDR1 LNHDA, CDR2 SQIVND (reference sequence). Trimming left V 2 bases short and J 5 bases short, with 13 bases between. This CDR3 comprises 15 residues. CDR3 bases read: TGTGCCAGTAGTATATTCATAGGGGTTTATCAGCCC. It translates to CASSIFIGVYQP. The full CDR3 sequence reads CASSIFIGVYQPQHF. The entire variable domain, with the rest obtained from reference TRBV19 and TRBJ1-5, is as follows: DGGITQSPKYLFRKEGQNVTLSCEQNLNHDAMYWYRQDPGQGLRLIYYSQIVNDFQKGDIAEGYSVSREKKESFPLTVTSAQKNPTAFYLCASSIFIGVYQPQHFGDGTRLSIL.

This clone appeared many times. The read stops 3 residues short of the end of the CDR3; the missing end is completed from the germline J gene. This rearrangement joins TRBV7-2 to TRBJ2-7, with TRBD2 matching 12 bases. V lost 4 bases, J lost 4 bases, and 5 bases stayed unmatched. The CDR3 runs to 15 residues. Per germline, CDR1 SGHTA and CDR2 FQGNSA. Here the CDR3 reads CASSSGLAGPYEQYF. The sequenced CDR3 bases are TGTGCCAGCAGCTCCGGACTAGCGGGACCTTACGAG.

Only a few counts were recorded for this clone. The CDR3 end falls 3 residues outside the read, so it is completed with the germline J gene. The chain combines TRBV19 with TRBJ1-5; 7 bases are shared with TRBD1. Germline trimming cut 0 bases from V and 2 bases from J; bases unmatched to any gene: 7. Germline V gene sequence: CDR1 LNHDA, CDR2 SQIVND (reference sequence). The CDR3 is 17 amino acids. The CDR3 reads CASSIDPRGRRNQPQHF. CDR3 DNA (partial): TGTGCCAGTAGTATAGACCCGAGGGGGCGTCGCAATCAGCCC.

At least ten counts were recorded for this clone. The CDR3 end lies 3 residues beyond the end of the read and is filled in from the germline J gene. The chain recombines TRBV20-1 with TRBJ2-7; 11 bases match TRBD2. J was trimmed by 2 bases and V by 3 bases; bases with no gene match: 6. This CDR3 has 15 residues. Germline CDR1 is DFQATT and CDR2 is SNEGSKA (reference sequence). This chain's CDR3 is CSASKMTSGAYEQYF. The CDR3 DNA, read in part, is TGCAGTGCTAGCAAAATGACTAGCGGGGCCTACGAG.

This clone showed up many times. Sequencing ends 3 residues short of the CDR3 end; the germline J gene provides the rest. The chain uses TRBV20-1 and TRBJ2-5; 7 bases map to TRBD1. The CDR3 consists of 14 residues. Trimming at V came to 1 base and at J to 4 bases, leaving 6 bases not matched to a gene. Germline assignment: CDR1 DFQATT and CDR2 SNEGSKA (reference sequence). The CDR3 loop reads CSARVEGAGETQYF. CDR3 DNA, as far as it was read: TGCAGTGCTAGAGTTGAGGGGGCGGGAGAGACC.

This clone was seen at least ten times. The read terminates 3 residues ahead of where the CDR3 ends, so the germline J gene completes it. The chain couples TRBV6-2 or TRBV6-3 to TRBJ1-5; TRBD1 might be the D (6 bases). Looked up from germline, CDR1 is MNHEY and CDR2 is SVGEGT. CDR3 length: 12 amino acids. V was clipped by 6 bases and J by 7 bases, with 10 bases between them. CDR3 DNA (partial): TGTGCCAGCAGACAGGGACGGCAGCCC. Translating it yields CASRQGRQP. The whole CDR3 protein reads CASRQGRQPQHF.

At least ten counts were recorded for this clone. Read coverage stops 3 residues before the CDR3 terminus; the germline J gene supplies the remainder. The rearrangement links TRBV2 to TRBJ1-4; unclear D gene. Germline CDR1 and CDR2: SNHLY and FYNNEI. V lost 6 bases and J lost 8, with 16 bases in between. The CDR3 is 14 amino acids. CDR3 in amino acids: CASSPLPGGEKLFF. Incomplete CDR3 DNA: TGTGCCAGCAGCCCCCTACCCGGAGGGGAAAAA. Using reference TRBV2 and TRBJ1-4 for the parts outside the CDR3, the full variable domain is EPEVTQTPSHQVTQMGQEVILRCVPISNHLYFYWYRQILGQKVEFLVSFYNNEISEKSEIFDDQFSVERPDGSNFTLKIRSTKLEDSAMYFCASSPLPGGEKLFFGSGTQLSVL.

This clone was seen ten or more times. The read ends 3 residues before the CDR3 terminus; that terminus is restored from the germline J gene. The rearrangement links TRBV12-3 or TRBV12-4 to TRBJ2-7; no clear D. The CDR3 spans 11 residues. Between the trimmed V and J ends, which lost 6 bases and 5 bases, there was a span of 8 bases. The CDR3 spells CASSSFHEQYF. The covered CDR3 bases are TGTGCCAGCAGCTCCTTCCACGAG.

Regarding this clone: The read finishes 3 residues shy of the CDR3 end, and the germline J gene is used to complete it. V usage is TRBV7-6 and J usage is TRBJ2-2, with 7 bases identical to TRBD2. Looked up from germline, CDR1 is SGHVS and CDR2 is FNYEAQ. Unmatched junction bases numbered 6, after V lost 3 bases and J lost 5 bases. This CDR3 comprises 15 residues. CDR3 protein: CASSFAGRGTGELFF. CDR3 bases read: TGTGCCAGCAGCTTCGCTGGGAGGGGAACCGGGGAG.

This clone occurred many times. The read ends 3 residues before the CDR3 terminus; that terminus is restored from the germline J gene. This chain links TRBV5-1 with TRBJ2-3, with a weak D call TRBD1 (6 bases). CDR1 and CDR2 (germline): SGHRS, YFSETQ. The V gene lost 4 bases and the J gene lost 1 base, with 10 bases spanning the gap. CDR3 length equals 14 residues. CDR3 residues: CASSPWTGTDTQYF. Partial CDR3 DNA: TGCGCCAGCAGCCCTTGGACAGGCACAGATACG.

This clone was detected ten times or more. The CDR3 end lies 3 residues beyond the end of the read and is filled in from the germline J gene. The chain recombines TRBV20-1 with TRBJ2-5, with D possibly being TRBD2 (7 bases). Trimming took off 2 bases at V and 5 bases at J, with 15 bases between the two ends. The CDR3 consists of 14 residues. Looked up from germline, CDR1 is DFQATT and CDR2 is SNEGSKA (reference sequence). CDR3 region: CSARLGGRTETQYF. CDR3 DNA, as far as it was read: TGCAGTGCTAGACTCGGGGGGCGAACGGAGACC.